This T cell receptor (beta chain) comes out of a study of blood T cells in healthy people across ages. Study results and caveats: Naive T cell percentage showed a strong correlation with the diversity of TCR beta.

The authors isolated at least 6 million PBMCs per sample. The authors ran a second PCR of about 7 to 11 cycles using a sample-barcoded 5' primer and a J-beta primer mix. TCRdb used MiXCR to reprocess the 5' RACE reads, holding one entry per CDR3 protein. This table has about a million distinct CDR3 sequences, 45% to 50% appearing once. There are a few counts of this clonotype. The antigen is unknown. CDR1 is LGHNA and CDR2 is YSLEER in the germline V gene. Trimming stripped 0 bases from V and 3 bases from J, with 9 bases between. This CDR3 spans 15 amino acids. The V gene is TRBV4-3, the J gene TRBJ1-5, with D hard to call. The source is a man aged 30 to 45 in good health. Sequencing was performed on blood. CDR3 in amino acids: CASSQDASSNQPQHF. The CDR3 region has the DNA TGCGCCAGCAGCCAAGATGCCAGTTCCAATCAGCCCCAGCATTTT.